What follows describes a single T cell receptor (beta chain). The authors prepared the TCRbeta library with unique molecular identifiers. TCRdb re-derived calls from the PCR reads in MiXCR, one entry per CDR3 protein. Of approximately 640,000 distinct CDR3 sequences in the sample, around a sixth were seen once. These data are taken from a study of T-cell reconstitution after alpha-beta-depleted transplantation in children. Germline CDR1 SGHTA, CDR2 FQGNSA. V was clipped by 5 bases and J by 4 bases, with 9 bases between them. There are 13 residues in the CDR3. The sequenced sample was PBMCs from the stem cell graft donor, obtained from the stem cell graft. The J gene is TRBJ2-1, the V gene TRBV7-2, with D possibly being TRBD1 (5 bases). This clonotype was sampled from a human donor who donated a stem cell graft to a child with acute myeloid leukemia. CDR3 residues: CASSPDKYNEQFF. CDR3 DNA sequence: TGTGCCAGCAGCCCGGACAAATACAATGAGCAGTTCTTC.